This TCR beta chain was observed in a study of early T cells in non-severe SARS-CoV-2 infection. At the level of the study: Sequencing was performed on bulk RNA from unsorted whole blood, leaving chains unpaired. Study-wide findings and caveats: Missing private and CD4 specificities, VDJdb matching favored anti-spike CD8 responses.

Individual cDNA molecules carried attached unique molecular identifiers. TCRdb called the 5' RACE reads again in MiXCR, with one record for every CDR3 protein. The table records more than 45,000 distinct CDR3 sequences, over 10% of them present only once. This CDR3 comprises 15 residues. In germline, CDR1 is SGHTA, CDR2 FQGNSA. Germline trimming cut 5 bases from V and 3 bases from J; bases unmatched to any gene: 9. Regarding this clonotype: The antigen remains undetermined.

The chain couples TRBV7-2 to TRBJ2-7; 8 bases fit TRBD1. Input material: whole blood. The TCR comes from an adult who was a healthcare worker with PCR-confirmed SARS-CoV-2 infection or an uninfected control (not recorded which). The DNA for the CDR3 is TGTGCCAGCAGCCTTAGGAGGGACAGGCGCTACGAGCAGTACTTC. Amino acids: CASSLRRDRRYEQYF.